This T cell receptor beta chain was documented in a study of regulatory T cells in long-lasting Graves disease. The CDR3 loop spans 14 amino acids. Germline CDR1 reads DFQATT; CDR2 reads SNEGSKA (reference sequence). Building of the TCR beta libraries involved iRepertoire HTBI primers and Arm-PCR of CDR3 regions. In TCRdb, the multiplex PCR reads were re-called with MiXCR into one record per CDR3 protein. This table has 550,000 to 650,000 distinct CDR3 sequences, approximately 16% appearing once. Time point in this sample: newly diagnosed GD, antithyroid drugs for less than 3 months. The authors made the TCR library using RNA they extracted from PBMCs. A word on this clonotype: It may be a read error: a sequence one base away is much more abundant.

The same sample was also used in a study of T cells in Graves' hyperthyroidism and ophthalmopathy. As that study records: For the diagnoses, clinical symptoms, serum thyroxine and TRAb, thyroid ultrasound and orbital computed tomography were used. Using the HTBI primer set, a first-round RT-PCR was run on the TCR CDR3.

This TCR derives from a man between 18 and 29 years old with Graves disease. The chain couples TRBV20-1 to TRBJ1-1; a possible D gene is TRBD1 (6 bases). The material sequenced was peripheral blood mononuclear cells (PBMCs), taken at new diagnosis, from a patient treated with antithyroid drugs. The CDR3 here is CSAYQGLRNTGAFF. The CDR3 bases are TGCAGTGCATACCAGGGGCTAAGGAACACTGGAGCTTTCTTT.